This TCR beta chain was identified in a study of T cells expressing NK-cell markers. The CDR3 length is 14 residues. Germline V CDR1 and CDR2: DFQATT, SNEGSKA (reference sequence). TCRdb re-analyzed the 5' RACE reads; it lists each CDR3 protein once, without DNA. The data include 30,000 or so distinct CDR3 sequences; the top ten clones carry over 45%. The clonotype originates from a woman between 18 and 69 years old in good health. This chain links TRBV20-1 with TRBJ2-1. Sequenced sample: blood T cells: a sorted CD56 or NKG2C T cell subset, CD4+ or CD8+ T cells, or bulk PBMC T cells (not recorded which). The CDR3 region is CSAWSLTVYNEQFF.